Presented here are 21 T cell receptor beta chains from one specimen sequenced in a study of blood T cell repertoires in COVID-19. The protocol was immunoSEQ multiplex PCR, while the TCRdb copy is restricted to in-frame clones and leaves out a portion. The sample lists about 240,000 clones, roughly 88% occurring once. The sequenced sample consisted of peripheral blood. These receptors were obtained from a man aged 80 or over with acute or convalescent COVID-19.

V is TRBV7-2 and J is TRBJ2-7, with a weak D call TRBD1 (7 bases). Trimming removed 3 bases from V and 7 bases from J, with 19 bases in between. Per the germline V gene, CDR1 is SGHTA and CDR2 is FQGNSA. The CDR3 has 15 amino acids. CDR3 DNA: TGTGCCAGCAGCTTGGGAGGAGGGGGCCTTGGGGAGCAGTACTTC. Encoded protein: CASSLGGGGLGEQYF.

This clone appeared once. This rearrangement joins TRBV7-8 to TRBJ1-1, with a tentative D call TRBD1 (6 bases). The V and J ends lost 5 bases and 5 bases respectively, with 15 bases between them. The CDR3 sequence is 14 residues long. Germline values: CDR1 SGHVS, CDR2 FQNEAQ. The CDR3 coding sequence is TGTGCCAGCAGCAACCGGGACAAGGTTACTGAAGCTTTCTTT. It codes for CASSNRDKVTEAFF. Full variable domain (rest looked up from reference TRBV7-8 and TRBJ1-1): GAGVSQSPRYKVAKRGQDVALRCDPISGHVSLFWYQQALGQGPEFLTYFQNEAQLDKSGLPSDRFFAERPEGSVSTLKIQRTQQEDSAVYLCASSNRDKVTEAFFGQGTRLTVV.

V usage is TRBV4-2 and J usage is TRBJ1-1; D might be TRBD1 (6 bases). V dropped 4 bases and J dropped 4 bases, with 19 bases sitting between them. Germline-derived CDR1 and CDR2 are LGHNA and YNFKEQ. The CDR3 contains 16 residues. The chain's CDR3 is CASSPHGGGLGTEAFF. The CDR3 nucleotides are TGTGCCAGCAGCCCCCACGGCGGGGGCTTAGGCACTGAAGCTTTCTTT.

CDR3 loop: CASTSRGLPPYEQYF. CDR3 nucleotide sequence: TGTGCCAGCACCAGCAGGGGGCTTCCCCCCTACGAGCAGTACTTC. V is TRBV28 and J is TRBJ2-7; TRBD1 matches at 8 bases. V lost 7 bases and J lost 2; bases outside the gene matches: 10. CDR3 length equals 15 residues. Looked up from germline, CDR1 is MDHEN and CDR2 is SYDVKM.

This clone has a single count. This chain links TRBV5-1 with TRBJ1-3; no definite D call. The CDR3 runs 14 residues. Germline V CDR1 and CDR2: SGHRS, YFSETQ. The V gene lost 4 bases and the J gene lost 0 bases, with 8 bases spanning the gap. CDR3 loop: CASSTRGSGNTIYF. CDR3 nucleotide sequence: TGCGCCAGCAGCACCAGAGGCTCTGGAAACACCATATATTTT.

The chain is built from TRBV9 and TRBJ2-7; TRBD2 matches 10 bases. The CDR3 runs 16 residues. V lost 2 bases and J lost 5; bases outside the gene matches: 10. Germline CDR1 and CDR2: SGDLS and YYNGEE. The CDR3 bases are TGTGCCAGCAGCGTCGGGGGGCTAGCGGGAGTAAACGAGCAGTACTTC. Amino acid sequence: CASSVGGLAGVNEQYF.

CDR3 amino acids: CASSYGAGVAFF. CDR3 in DNA: TGTGCCAGCAGTTACGGGGCTGGGGTGGCTTTCTTT. This chain connects TRBV6-6 to TRBJ1-1; D might be TRBD1 (5 bases). The germline gives CDR1 MNHNY, CDR2 SVGAGI (reference sequence). Trimming pared 2 bases from V and 11 bases from J, leaving 12 bases between. There are 12 residues in the CDR3.

The rearrangement uses TRBV21-1 and TRBJ1-5. TRBV21-1 is a pseudogene segment. The CDR3 loop spans 13 amino acids. CDR3 protein: CARRSRGNQPQHF. In nucleotides, the CDR3 is TGTGCCAGGAGGTCGCGGGGGAATCAGCCCCAGCATTTT.

The chain couples TRBV19 to TRBJ2-3, with D perhaps TRBD2 (5 bases). The CDR3 totals 15 residues. V shed 6 bases and J shed 2 bases, with 15 bases lying between them. Germline V gene sequence: CDR1 LNHDA, CDR2 SQIVND (reference sequence). The CDR3 sequence is CASRGSRGPTDTQYF. The CDR3 nucleotides are TGTGCCAGTAGAGGCTCCAGAGGGCCCACAGATACGCAGTATTTT.

This clone was recorded only once. The V gene is TRBV7-2, the J gene TRBJ1-1; D gene unclear. The germline V and J ends were trimmed by 4 bases and 9 bases, with 12 bases remaining between them. Looked up from germline, CDR1 is SGHTA and CDR2 is FQGNSA. The CDR3 extends over 12 amino acids. CDR3 bases: TGTGCCAGCAGCTCGCCGCGAGTCCAAGCTTTCTTT. The encoded protein is CASSSPRVQAFF.

The V call is TRBV29-1, the J call TRBJ1-2, with 7 positions matching TRBD1. This CDR3 has 15 residues. Trimming cost V 4 bases and J 0 bases; bases outside gene matches: 8. Looked up from germline, CDR1 is SQVTM and CDR2 is ANQGSEA. CDR3 sequence: CSVGFGTDANYGYTF. CDR3 sequence (DNA): TGCAGCGTTGGATTCGGGACAGATGCTAACTATGGCTACACCTTC.

V is TRBV5-4 and J is TRBJ2-7; 7 bases agree with TRBD1. The ends lost 0 bases at V and 6 bases at J; junction bases unmatched: 6. This CDR3 has 14 amino acids. Germline CDR1 SGHNT, CDR2 YYREEE (reference sequence). The CDR3 spells CASSLGDRQGEQYF. CDR3 nucleotides: TGTGCCAGCAGCTTGGGCGATAGACAGGGCGAGCAGTACTTC.

J is TRBJ1-1 and V is TRBV28; tentatively, D is TRBD1 (5 bases). There are 14 residues in the CDR3. Germline V gene lookup returns CDR1 MDHEN and CDR2 SYDVKM. The germline V and J ends were trimmed by 11 bases and 0 bases, with 16 bases remaining between them. The CDR3 DNA follows: TGTGCCGTGCAAAACAGCAGGGTGAACACTGAAGCTTTCTTT. Translation: CAVQNSRVNTEAFF.

This chain uses TRBV21-1 with TRBJ2-1; no check of the table's D call, TRBD2, against the DNA was made. TRBV21-1 is flagged as a pseudogene. There are 16 residues in the CDR3. CDR3 protein: CASSNAPFSSYNEQFF. The CDR3 nucleotides read TGTGCCAGCAGCAATGCGCCATTTAGCTCCTACAATGAGCAGTTCTTC.

This clone was counted a single time. This CDR3 is also generated by other DNA sequences in the sample. The chain employs TRBV5-1 and TRBJ1-1, with D unclear. The CDR3 has 14 residues. From germline, CDR1 is SGHRS and CDR2 YFSETQ. V gave up 0 bases and J gave up 0 bases, with 6 bases separating them. The CDR3 coding sequence is TGCGCCAGCAGCTTGGACAGATTGAACACTGAAGCTTTCTTT. Amino acids: CASSLDRLNTEAFF.

The chain carries TRBV25-1 and TRBJ2-1, with 9 bases matching TRBD2. Germline assignment: CDR1 MGHDK and CDR2 SYGVNS. With V trimmed by 3 bases and J by 7 bases, 7 bases remained unmatched. The CDR3 is 15 amino acids. The CDR3 here is CASSEGLAGKNEQFF. The CDR3 DNA follows: TGTGCCAGCAGTGAGGGCCTAGCGGGGAAGAATGAGCAGTTCTTC.

The genes are TRBV5-1 and TRBJ1-1; no firm D call. CDR1 and CDR2 (germline): SGHRS, YFSETQ. The V end lost 2 bases, the J end lost 0 bases, and 11 bases lay between the germline ends. The CDR3 covers 15 residues. CDR3 sequence: CASSFRPNLNTEAFF. Here the CDR3 DNA reads TGCGCCAGCAGCTTCAGGCCGAACCTGAACACTGAAGCTTTCTTT.

This clone was seen a single time. The same CDR3 can be traced to other DNA sequences in this sample. Here the CDR3 DNA reads TGTGCCAGCAGTGAGGACAGGGGGTATGGCTACACCTTC. Protein: CASSEDRGYGYTF. The chain employs TRBV2 and TRBJ1-2, with 10 bases aligning to TRBD1. CDR3 size: 13 residues. Germline V gene sequence: CDR1 SNHLY, CDR2 FYNNEI. The trim removed 3 bases at V and 5 bases at J, leaving 0 bases unmatched.

This clone was seen only once. The chain combines TRBV5-8 with TRBJ1-2; D possibly corresponds to TRBD1 (5 bases). This CDR3 has 16 amino acids. Germline-derived CDR1 and CDR2 are SGHTS and YDEGEE. Trimming stripped 8 bases from V and 4 bases from J, with 24 bases between. CDR3 nucleotide sequence: TGTGCCAGACCTTCCCATAACCTGACAGAGGCCTATGGCTACACCTTC. It codes for CARPSHNLTEAYGYTF.

This rearrangement joins TRBV4-1 to TRBJ2-1; 15 bases are a match to TRBD2. The CDR3 extends over 16 amino acids. Germline CDR1 MGHRA, CDR2 YSYEKL. With 1 base clipped from V and 6 bases from J, the junction kept 1 base outside the gene matches. The CDR3 nucleotides read TGCGCCAGCAGCCAAGGGACTAGCGGGAGGGCCAATGAGCAGTTCTTC. Protein sequence: CASSQGTSGRANEQFF.

A few counts support this clone. This rearrangement joins TRBV7-6 to TRBJ2-1; 10 bases agree with TRBD2. In germline, CDR1 is SGHVS, CDR2 FNYEAQ. Unmatched junction bases numbered 14, after V lost 6 bases and J lost 9 bases. The CDR3 loop spans 16 amino acids. In nucleotides, the CDR3 is TGTGCCAGCAGTTCCCCCGGGGGAGCGGGAGGGGTTGAGCAGTTCTTC. Protein sequence: CASSSPGGAGGVEQFF.